The 26 T cell receptor beta chains given below trace back to one sample, sequenced in a study of response to subunit inactivated influenza vaccine. TCRdb re-derived calls from the RT-PCR reads in MiXCR, one entry per CDR3 protein. The data hold hundreds of thousands of distinct CDR3 sequences, with about 14% observed a single time. Source: PBMCs from blood, taken 14 to 15 days before vaccination. The source of these receptors is a man aged 45-65 years who received an inactivated influenza vaccine.

This clonotype was detected a few times. V is TRBV2 and J is TRBJ2-7, with D tentatively TRBD2 (7 bases). The CDR3 loop spans 18 amino acids. CDR1 and CDR2 from the germline V gene are SNHLY and FYNNEI. Trimming removed 7 bases at V and 4 bases at J, with 29 bases between. Here the CDR3 DNA reads TGTGCCAGCATGTGGCCCAGCAACGGGCGGGGGCCCTATTACGAGCAGTACTTC. It yields the protein CASMWPSNGRGPYYEQYF.

This clonotype occurred a few times. The genes are TRBV6-1 and TRBJ1-6; D is undetermined. Trimming pared 7 bases from V and 0 bases from J, leaving 22 bases between. In germline, CDR1 is MNHNS, CDR2 SASEGT. CDR3 size: 19 residues. The DNA for the CDR3 is TGTGCCAGCAATCCGAGAATAAGGGCGCAAAGCTCCTATAATTCACCCCTCCACTTT. Its translation is CASNPRIRAQSSYNSPLHF.

The J gene is TRBJ2-7, the V gene TRBV7-8, with 7 bases lining up with TRBD2. This CDR3 comprises 16 residues. CDR1 SGHVS and CDR2 FQNEAQ come from the germline V gene. V shed 5 bases and J 4 bases; nucleotides not matched to a gene: 14. The CDR3 region has the DNA TGTGCCAGCAGCCCTGGTGCTTCGGGGGGTCGGTACGAGCAGTACTTC. Translating gives CASSPGASGGRYEQYF.

This clonotype was observed a few times. The chain uses TRBV6-1 and TRBJ2-7; tentatively, D is TRBD2 (6 bases). CDR1 and CDR2 from the germline V gene are MNHNS and SASEGT. The CDR3 has 13 residues. The germline V and J ends were trimmed by 7 bases and 4 bases, with 14 bases remaining between them. CDR3 DNA: TGTGCCAGCAAAGCGGCGGGGTGGTACGAGCAGTACTTC. It translates to CASKAAGWYEQYF.

This clonotype has more than one count but fewer than ten. This chain links TRBV6-2 or TRBV6-3 with TRBJ1-6; 8 positions agree with TRBD1. The CDR3 runs 14 residues. V shed 5 bases and J 8 bases; nucleotides not matched to a gene: 5. CDR1 is MNHEY, CDR2 SVGEGT, per germline. CDR3 protein: CASSQTGVDSPLHF. As DNA, the CDR3 is TGTGCCAGCAGTCAGACAGGGGTTGATTCACCCCTCCACTTT.

There are many counts of this clonotype. The chain couples TRBV20-1 to TRBJ2-2, with D perhaps matching TRBD1 (6 bases). CDR3 length: 13 amino acids. Deletions cut 6 bases from V and 0 bases from J, with 8 bases between. Germline CDR1 reads DFQATT; CDR2 reads SNEGSKA (reference sequence). This chain's CDR3 is CSADRSNTGELFF. In DNA form, the CDR3 reads TGCAGTGCCGACAGGTCGAACACCGGGGAGCTGTTTTTT.

The sample holds a few counts of this clonotype. V usage is TRBV7-2 and J usage is TRBJ2-3; 7 bases align to TRBD2. V gave up 5 bases and J gave up 2 bases; unmatched junction bases: 7. Germline loops: CDR1 SGHTA, CDR2 FQGNSA. This CDR3 comprises 15 residues. The CDR3 DNA follows: TGTGCCAGCAGCACCGGGACTACGTTCACAGATACGCAGTATTTT. Amino acid sequence: CASSTGTTFTDTQYF. Looking up the rest from reference TRBV7-2 and TRBJ2-3 gives the full variable domain: GAGVSQSPSNKVTEKGKDVELRCDPISGHTALYWYRQSLGQGLEFLIYFQGNSAPDKSGLPSDRFSAERTGGSVSTLTIQRTQQEDSAVYLCASSTGTTFTDTQYFGPGTRLTVL.

The chain carries TRBV25-1 and TRBJ2-3; the D gene could be TRBD1 or TRBD2 (5 bases each). The CDR3 sequence is 13 residues long. V lost 6 bases and J lost 4, with 11 bases in between. Germline assignment: CDR1 MGHDK and CDR2 SYGVNS. Written as DNA, the CDR3 is TGTGCCAGCAGCCCCATGGGGGCAGATACGCAGTATTTT. Translation gives CASSPMGADTQYF.

This clonotype was recorded a few times. The chain joins TRBV6-2 or TRBV6-3 to TRBJ2-7; D may be TRBD1 or TRBD2 (5 bases each). The V gene lost 10 bases and the J gene lost 3 bases, with 19 bases spanning the gap. Germline CDR1 reads MNHEY; CDR2 reads SVGEGT. The CDR3 loop spans 14 amino acids. The CDR3 nucleotides read TGTGCCATCAAAAATACGGGACCCAGCTACGAGCAGTACTTC. Amino acid sequence: CAIKNTGPSYEQYF.

This clonotype was detected only a few times. The rearrangement joins TRBV20-1 to TRBJ2-1; TRBD1 agrees at 12 bases. Germline loops: CDR1 DFQATT, CDR2 SNEGSKA (reference sequence). J gave up 6 bases and V 0 bases, and 3 bases lay outside the gene matches. CDR3 length: 15 residues. CDR3 DNA: TGCAGTGCTAGAGATGGGACAGGGGGCTTCAATGAGCAGTTCTTC. It translates to CSARDGTGGFNEQFF.

The gene calls are TRBV19 and TRBJ2-2, with unresolved D. CDR3 length: 14 residues. The V end lost 1 base, the J end lost 5 bases, and 8 bases lay between the germline ends. Per the germline V gene, CDR1 is LNHDA and CDR2 is SQIVND (reference sequence). This CDR3 reads CASSIVGKTGELFF. CDR3 coding DNA: TGTGCCAGTAGTATAGTTGGAAAAACCGGGGAGCTGTTTTTT.

This clonotype came up a few times. The rearrangement uses TRBV5-1 and TRBJ2-6; the match to TRBD1 covers 8 bases. Trimming at V came to 4 bases and at J to 4 bases, leaving 4 bases not matched to a gene. Germline CDR1 reads SGHRS; CDR2 reads YFSETQ. The CDR3 consists of 15 residues. The CDR3 DNA sequence: TGCGCCAGCAGCGCGGACAGGGCGGGGGCCAACGTCCTGACTTTC. This translates into CASSADRAGANVLTF.

CDR3 residues: CASTLMGADGYTF. CDR3 coding DNA: TGTGCCAGCACCCTGATGGGGGCAGATGGCTACACCTTC. This rearrangement joins TRBV7-8 to TRBJ1-2; TRBD1 is a possible D gene (6 bases). The CDR3 totals 13 residues. The germline V and J ends were trimmed by 7 bases and 6 bases, with 15 bases remaining between them. Germline CDR1 reads SGHVS; CDR2 reads FQNEAQ.

This clonotype was seen more than once but under ten times. One end of the junction varies from germline; a read error may be responsible. In DNA, the CDR3 is TGCAGTGCTGGAGAGGCAGGGTGGTACACTGAAGCTTTCTTT. Translated, it gives CSAGEAGWYTEAFF. V gene TRBV20-1 combines with J gene TRBJ1-1, with a tentative D call TRBD1 (5 bases). CDR3 size: 14 residues. CDR1 is DFQATT, CDR2 SNEGSKA, per germline (reference sequence).

V usage is TRBV6-2 or TRBV6-3 and J usage is TRBJ2-4; D may be TRBD2 (6 bases). Germline V gene lookup returns CDR1 MNHEY and CDR2 SVGEGT. Trimming took 6 bases from V and 0 from J, leaving 9 bases between them. This CDR3 comprises 14 residues. CDR3 protein: CASRRLGAKNIQYF. The CDR3 DNA reads TGTGCCAGCAGAAGACTAGGAGCCAAAAACATTCAGTACTTC.

This clonotype appeared a few times. The rearrangement joins TRBV24-1 to TRBJ1-4; TRBD1 matches 9 bases. Per germline, CDR1 KGHDR and CDR2 SFDVKD. The junction had 7 bases not matched to a gene; V was cut back by 4 bases and J by 8 bases. This CDR3 has 15 residues. CDR3 loop: CATSDGQGLGEKLFF. CDR3 nucleotide sequence: TGTGCCACCAGTGACGGACAGGGGTTAGGCGAAAAACTGTTTTTT.

The chain joins TRBV25-1 to TRBJ2-1; possible D gene TRBD1, 5 bases. Germline V lookup: CDR1 MGHDK, CDR2 SYGVNS. With 7 bases removed from V and 4 bases from J, the gap between germline ends came to 17 bases. This CDR3 is built from 15 residues. This CDR3 reads CASNDPGLGYNEQFF. The CDR3 DNA is TGTGCCAGCAATGACCCAGGGTTGGGATACAATGAGCAGTTCTTC.

This clonotype was counted at least ten times. This chain links TRBV4-2 with TRBJ2-5; D unresolved. The CDR3 has 14 amino acids. The V end was cut by 0 bases, the J end by 5 bases, with 10 bases between. Germline values: CDR1 LGHNA, CDR2 YNFKEQ. CDR3 sequence: CASSQEVASETQYF. Here the CDR3 DNA reads TGTGCCAGCAGCCAAGAAGTAGCCTCCGAGACCCAGTACTTC.

The chain recombines TRBV6-2 or TRBV6-3 with TRBJ1-6; D gene ambiguous. The V gene lost 5 bases and the J gene lost 3 bases, with 11 bases spanning the gap. The CDR3 consists of 15 residues. Per the germline V gene, CDR1 is MNHEY and CDR2 is SVGEGT. The CDR3 spells CASSTWTVYNSPLHF. The CDR3 DNA follows: TGTGCCAGCAGTACCTGGACGGTCTATAATTCACCCCTCCACTTT.

This clonotype has a handful of counts. The chain combines TRBV7-9 with TRBJ1-2; D gene uncertain. V lost 8 bases to trimming and J lost 6 bases, with 25 bases between them. The CDR3 has 16 amino acids. Germline assignment: CDR1 SEHNR and CDR2 FQNEAQ (reference sequence). In DNA form, the CDR3 reads TGTGCCAGCGAGAACCGGGGAGAAGATGGTTGGGATGGCTACACCTTC. It encodes CASENRGEDGWDGYTF.

This rearrangement joins TRBV20-1 to TRBJ2-7; 8 bases align to TRBD2. With 4 bases clipped from V and 6 bases from J, the junction kept 11 bases outside the gene matches. Looked up from germline, CDR1 is DFQATT and CDR2 is SNEGSKA (reference sequence). The CDR3 is made up of 14 amino acids. The CDR3 nucleotides are TGCAGTGCTATTTGGTTGCTAGCGGGCGGCGAGCAGTACTTC. It translates to CSAIWLLAGGEQYF.

There are many counts of this clonotype. J is TRBJ2-3 and V is TRBV5-1; D possibly matches TRBD1 or TRBD2 (5 bases each). This CDR3 comprises 14 residues. From germline, CDR1 is SGHRS and CDR2 YFSETQ. V was clipped by 4 bases and J by 2 bases, with 11 bases between them. DNA for the CDR3: TGCGCCAGCAGCCCCGGGACCGACACAGATACGCAGTATTTT. It codes for CASSPGTDTDTQYF.

V is TRBV29-1 and J is TRBJ2-3; 7 bases match TRBD1. Germline-derived CDR1 and CDR2 are SQVTM and ANQGSEA. The CDR3 has 14 amino acids. V shed 2 bases and J 6 bases; nucleotides not matched to a gene: 8. The CDR3 sequence is CSVEPGQPSDTQYF. CDR3 DNA: TGCAGCGTTGAACCGGGACAGCCGTCTGATACGCAGTATTTT.

The sample holds a few counts of this clonotype. The CDR3 loop reads CASSPGTKPPNEQFF. DNA of the CDR3: TGCGCCAGCAGCCCCGGGACAAAACCCCCAAATGAGCAGTTCTTC. The V and J genes are TRBV5-1 and TRBJ2-1; D is perhaps TRBD1 (6 bases). Germline CDR1 is SGHRS and CDR2 is YFSETQ. This CDR3 has 15 residues. Trimming cost V 4 bases and J 7 bases, with 18 bases left between them.

The sample holds a few counts of this clonotype. This chain uses TRBV10-3 with TRBJ2-2, with 8 bases matching TRBD1. In germline, CDR1 is ENHRY, CDR2 SYGVKD. The CDR3 loop spans 13 amino acids. Trimming took 10 bases from V and 6 from J; bases not matched to a gene: 7. CDR3 DNA sequence: TGTGCCACCCGACAGGGGCCGGCCGGGGAGCTGTTTTTT. Translating gives CATRQGPAGELFF.

This clonotype has just a few counts. CDR3 DNA sequence: TGTGCCAGCTCACCACCCGCCTTCCAAGAGACCCAGTACTTC. Amino acids: CASSPPAFQETQYF. The chain recombines TRBV18 with TRBJ2-5; D is uncertain. The V end was cut by 0 bases, the J end by 1 base, with 6 bases between. The germline V gene encodes CDR1 KGHSH and CDR2 LQKENI. CDR3 length: 14 amino acids.